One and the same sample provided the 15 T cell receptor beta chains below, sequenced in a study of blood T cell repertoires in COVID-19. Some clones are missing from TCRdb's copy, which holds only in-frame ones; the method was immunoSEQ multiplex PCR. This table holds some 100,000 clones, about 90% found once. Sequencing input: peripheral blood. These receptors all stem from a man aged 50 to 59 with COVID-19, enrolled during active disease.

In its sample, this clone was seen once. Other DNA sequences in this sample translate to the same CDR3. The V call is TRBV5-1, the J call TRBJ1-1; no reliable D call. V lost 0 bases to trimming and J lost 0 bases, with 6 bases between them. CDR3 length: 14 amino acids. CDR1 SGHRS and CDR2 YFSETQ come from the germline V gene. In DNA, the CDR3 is TGCGCCAGCAGCTTGGGGACTCTGAACACTGAAGCTTTCTTT. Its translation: CASSLGTLNTEAFF.

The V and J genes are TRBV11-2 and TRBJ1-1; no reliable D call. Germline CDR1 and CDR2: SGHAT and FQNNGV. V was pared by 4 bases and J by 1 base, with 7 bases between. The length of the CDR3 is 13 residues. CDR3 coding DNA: TGTGCCAGCAGCTGGTACAAGAACACTGAAGCTTTCTTT. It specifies CASSWYKNTEAFF.

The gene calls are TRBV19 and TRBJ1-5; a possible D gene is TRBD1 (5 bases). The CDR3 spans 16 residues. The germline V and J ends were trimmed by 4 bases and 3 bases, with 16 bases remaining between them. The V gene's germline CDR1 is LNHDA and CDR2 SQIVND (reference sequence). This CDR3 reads CASSSTGRGNNQPQHF. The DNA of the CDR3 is TGTGCCAGTAGTAGCACTGGTCGGGGGAACAATCAGCCCCAGCATTTT.

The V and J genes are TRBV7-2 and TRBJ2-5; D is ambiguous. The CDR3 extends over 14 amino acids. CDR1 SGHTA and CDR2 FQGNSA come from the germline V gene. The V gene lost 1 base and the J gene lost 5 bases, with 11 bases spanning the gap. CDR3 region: CASSLGSAGETQYF. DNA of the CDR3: TGTGCCAGCAGCTTAGGGTCTGCCGGGGAGACCCAGTACTTC.

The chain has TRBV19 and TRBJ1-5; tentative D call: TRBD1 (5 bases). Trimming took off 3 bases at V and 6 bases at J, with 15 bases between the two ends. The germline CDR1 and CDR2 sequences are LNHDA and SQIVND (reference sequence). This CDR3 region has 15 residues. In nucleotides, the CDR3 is TGTGCCAGTAGTATGGAGGGGATTGGCGGTCAGCCCCAGCATTTT. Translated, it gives CASSMEGIGGQPQHF.

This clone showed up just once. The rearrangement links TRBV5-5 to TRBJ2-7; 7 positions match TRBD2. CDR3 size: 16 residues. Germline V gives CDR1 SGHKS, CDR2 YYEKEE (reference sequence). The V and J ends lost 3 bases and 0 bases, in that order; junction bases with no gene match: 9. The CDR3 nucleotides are TGTGCCAGCAGCTCCGGGGGGATGGGGATCTCCTACGAGCAGTACTTC. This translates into CASSSGGMGISYEQYF.

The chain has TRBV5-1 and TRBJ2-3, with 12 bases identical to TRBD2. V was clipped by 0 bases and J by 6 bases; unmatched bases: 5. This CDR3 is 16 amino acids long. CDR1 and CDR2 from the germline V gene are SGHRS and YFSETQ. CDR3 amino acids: CASSLVLAGGLDTQYF. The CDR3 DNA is TGCGCCAGCAGCTTGGTACTAGCGGGGGGCCTTGATACGCAGTATTTT.

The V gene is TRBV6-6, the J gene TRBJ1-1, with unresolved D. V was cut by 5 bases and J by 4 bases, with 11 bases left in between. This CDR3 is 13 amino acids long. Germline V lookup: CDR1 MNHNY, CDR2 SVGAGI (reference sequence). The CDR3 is CASSMTFTTEAFF. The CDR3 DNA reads TGTGCCAGCAGTATGACATTTACCACTGAAGCTTTCTTT.

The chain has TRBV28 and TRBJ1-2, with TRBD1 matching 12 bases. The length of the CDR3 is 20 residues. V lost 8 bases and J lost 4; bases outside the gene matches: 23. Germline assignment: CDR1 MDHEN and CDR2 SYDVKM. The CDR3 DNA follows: TGTGCCAGCTGCCTTTCTCTCCGCGGGACAGGGGGCGCTTTAACCTATGGCTACACCTTC. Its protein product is CASCLSLRGTGGALTYGYTF.

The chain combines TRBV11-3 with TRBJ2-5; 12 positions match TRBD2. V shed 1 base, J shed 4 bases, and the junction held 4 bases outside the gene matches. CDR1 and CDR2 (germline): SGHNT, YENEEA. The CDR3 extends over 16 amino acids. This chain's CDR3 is CASSLGTSGARETQYF. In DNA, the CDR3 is TGTGCCAGCAGCTTAGGGACTAGCGGGGCGAGAGAGACCCAGTACTTC.

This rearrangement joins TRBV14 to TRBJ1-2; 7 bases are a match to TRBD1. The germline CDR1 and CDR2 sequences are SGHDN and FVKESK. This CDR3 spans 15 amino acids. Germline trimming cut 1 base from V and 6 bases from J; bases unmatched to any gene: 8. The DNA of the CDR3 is TGTGCCAGCAGCCAAGTCGGGGCAGGGGGGAATGGCTACACCTTC. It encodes CASSQVGAGGNGYTF.

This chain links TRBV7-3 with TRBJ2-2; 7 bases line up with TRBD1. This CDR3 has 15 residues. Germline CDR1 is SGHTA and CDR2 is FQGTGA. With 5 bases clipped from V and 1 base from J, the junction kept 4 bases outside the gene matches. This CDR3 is CASSQRQGNTGELFF. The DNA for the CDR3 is TGTGCCAGCAGCCAAAGACAGGGGAACACCGGGGAGCTGTTTTTT.

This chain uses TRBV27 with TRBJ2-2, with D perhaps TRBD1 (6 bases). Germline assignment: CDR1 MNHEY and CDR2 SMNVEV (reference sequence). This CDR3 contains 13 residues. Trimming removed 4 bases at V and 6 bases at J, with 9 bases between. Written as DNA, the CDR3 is TGTGCCAGCAGTTACTCAGGGGCCGGGGAGCTGTTTTTT. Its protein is CASSYSGAGELFF.

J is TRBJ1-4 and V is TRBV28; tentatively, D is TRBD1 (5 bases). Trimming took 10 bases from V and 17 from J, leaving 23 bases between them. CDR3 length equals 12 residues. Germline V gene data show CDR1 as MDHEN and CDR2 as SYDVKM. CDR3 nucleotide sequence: TGTGCCACCGTCACAGGCAGTTCGAGCTTCTTTTTT. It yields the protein CATVTGSSSFFF. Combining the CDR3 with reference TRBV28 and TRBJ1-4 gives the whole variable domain DVKVTQSSRYLVKRTGEKVFLECVQDMDHENMFWYRQDPGLGLRLIYFSYDVKMKEKGDIPEGYSVSREKKERFSLILESASTNQTSMYLCATVTGSSSFFFGSGTQLSVL.

The DNA for the CDR3 is TGTGCCAGCAGGGCGATCCGGGACAGGGCCTACAATGAGCAGTTCTTC. Translated: CASRAIRDRAYNEQFF. The V gene is TRBV27, the J gene TRBJ2-1; 9 bases are a match to TRBD1. CDR3 length: 16 amino acids. V was clipped by 6 bases and J by 2 bases; unmatched bases: 8. CDR1 MNHEY and CDR2 SMNVEV come from the germline V gene (reference sequence).